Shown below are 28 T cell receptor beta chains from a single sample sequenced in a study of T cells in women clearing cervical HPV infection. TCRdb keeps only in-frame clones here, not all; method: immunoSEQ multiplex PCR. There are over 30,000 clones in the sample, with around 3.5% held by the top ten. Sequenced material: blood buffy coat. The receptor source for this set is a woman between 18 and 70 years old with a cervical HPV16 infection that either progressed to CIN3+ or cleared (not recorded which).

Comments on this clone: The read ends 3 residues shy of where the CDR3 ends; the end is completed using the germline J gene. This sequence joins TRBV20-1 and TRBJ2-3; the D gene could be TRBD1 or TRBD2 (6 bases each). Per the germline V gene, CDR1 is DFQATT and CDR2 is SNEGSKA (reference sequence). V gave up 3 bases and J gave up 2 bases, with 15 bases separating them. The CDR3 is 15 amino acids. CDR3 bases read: TGCAGTGCTAGGGAGGGGGACCTAGCCACAGATACG. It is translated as CSAREGDLATDT. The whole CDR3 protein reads CSAREGDLATDTQYF.

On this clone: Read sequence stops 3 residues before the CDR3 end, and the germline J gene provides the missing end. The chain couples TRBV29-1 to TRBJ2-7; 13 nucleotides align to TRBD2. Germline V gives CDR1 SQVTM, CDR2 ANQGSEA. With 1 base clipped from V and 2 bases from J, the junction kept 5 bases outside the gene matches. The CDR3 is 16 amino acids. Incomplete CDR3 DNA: TGCAGCGTTGAAGGGACTAGCGGGGGTGACCCCTACGAG. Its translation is CSVEGTSGGDPYE. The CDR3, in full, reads CSVEGTSGGDPYEQYF.

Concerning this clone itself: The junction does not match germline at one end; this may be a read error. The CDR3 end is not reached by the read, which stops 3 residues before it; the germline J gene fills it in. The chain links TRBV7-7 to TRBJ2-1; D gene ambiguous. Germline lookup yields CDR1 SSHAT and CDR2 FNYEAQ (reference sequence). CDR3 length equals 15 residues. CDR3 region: CASSFGQSSYNEQFF. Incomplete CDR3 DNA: TGTGCTAGCAGCTTTGGCCAAAGCTCCTACAATGAG.

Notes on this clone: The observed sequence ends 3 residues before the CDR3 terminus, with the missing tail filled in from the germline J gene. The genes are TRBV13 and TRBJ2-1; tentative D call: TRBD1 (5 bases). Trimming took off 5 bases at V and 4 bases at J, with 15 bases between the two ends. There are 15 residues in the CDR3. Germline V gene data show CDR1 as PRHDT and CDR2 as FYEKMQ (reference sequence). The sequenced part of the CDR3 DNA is TGTGCCAGCAGCCCCCGGACATCGTATTACAATGAG. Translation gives CASSPRTSYYNE. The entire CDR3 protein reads CASSPRTSYYNEQFF.

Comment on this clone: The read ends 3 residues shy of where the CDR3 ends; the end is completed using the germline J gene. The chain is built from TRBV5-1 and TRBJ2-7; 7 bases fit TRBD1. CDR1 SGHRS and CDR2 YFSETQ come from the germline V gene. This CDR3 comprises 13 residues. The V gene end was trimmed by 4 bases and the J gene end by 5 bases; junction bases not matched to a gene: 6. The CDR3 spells CASSVGTADEQYF. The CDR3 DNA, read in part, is TGCGCCAGCAGCGTCGGGACAGCCGACGAG.

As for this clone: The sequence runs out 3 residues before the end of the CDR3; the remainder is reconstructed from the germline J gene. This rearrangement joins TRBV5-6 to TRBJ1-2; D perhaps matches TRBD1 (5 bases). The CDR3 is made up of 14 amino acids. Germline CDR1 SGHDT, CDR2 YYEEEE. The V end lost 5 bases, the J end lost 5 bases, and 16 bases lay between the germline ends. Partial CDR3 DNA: TGTGCCAGCAGATCCCAGGCGGGGGGTTATGGC. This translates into CASRSQAGGYG. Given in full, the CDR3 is CASRSQAGGYGYTF.

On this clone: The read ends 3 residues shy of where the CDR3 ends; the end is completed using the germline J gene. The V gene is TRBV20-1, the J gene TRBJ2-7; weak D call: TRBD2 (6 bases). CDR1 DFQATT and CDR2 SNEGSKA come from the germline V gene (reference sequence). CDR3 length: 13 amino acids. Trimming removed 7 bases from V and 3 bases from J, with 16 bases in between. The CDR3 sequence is CSVEGLILYEQYF. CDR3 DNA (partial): TGCAGTGTCGAGGGACTTATACTCTACGAG.

CDR3 residues: CASSARQAYEQYF. The CDR3 DNA, read in part, is TGTGCCAGCAGTGCTCGACAAGCCTACGAG. This chain links TRBV6-1 with TRBJ2-7; the D is unclear. The CDR3 end lies 3 residues beyond the end of the read and is filled in from the germline J gene. The CDR3 has 13 residues. In germline, CDR1 is MNHNS, CDR2 SASEGT. V gave up 4 bases and J gave up 2 bases, with 9 bases separating them.

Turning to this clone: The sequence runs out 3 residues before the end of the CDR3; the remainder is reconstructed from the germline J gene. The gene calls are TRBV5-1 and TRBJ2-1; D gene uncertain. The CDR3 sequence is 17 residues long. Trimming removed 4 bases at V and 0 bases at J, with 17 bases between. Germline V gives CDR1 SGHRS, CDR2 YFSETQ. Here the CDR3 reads CASSLVKDTSSYNEQFF. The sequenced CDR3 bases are TGCGCCAGCAGCCTGGTAAAAGATACTTCCTCCTACAATGAG.

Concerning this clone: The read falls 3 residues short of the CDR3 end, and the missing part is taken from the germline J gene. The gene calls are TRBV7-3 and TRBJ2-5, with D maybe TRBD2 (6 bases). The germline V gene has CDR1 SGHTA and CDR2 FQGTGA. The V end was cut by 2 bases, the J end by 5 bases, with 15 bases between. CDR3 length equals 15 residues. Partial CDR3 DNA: TGTGCCAGCAGCTTATTTGCAGGGACTTGGGAGACC. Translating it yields CASSLFAGTWET. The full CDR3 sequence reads CASSLFAGTWETQYF.

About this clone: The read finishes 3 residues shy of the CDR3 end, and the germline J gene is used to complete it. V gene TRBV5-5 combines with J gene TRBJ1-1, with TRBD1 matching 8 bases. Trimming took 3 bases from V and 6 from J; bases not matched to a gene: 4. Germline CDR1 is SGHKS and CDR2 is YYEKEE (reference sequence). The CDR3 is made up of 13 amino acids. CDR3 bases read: TGTGCCAGCAGCTCGGACAGGGCCGCTGAA. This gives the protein CASSSDRAAE. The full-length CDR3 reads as CASSSDRAAEAFF. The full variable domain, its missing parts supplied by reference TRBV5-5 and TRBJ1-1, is DAGVTQSPTHLIKTRGQQVTLRCSPISGHKSVSWYQQVLGQGPQFIFQYYEKEERGRGNFPDRFSARQFPNYSSELNVNALLLGDSALYLCASSSDRAAEAFFGQGTRLTVV.

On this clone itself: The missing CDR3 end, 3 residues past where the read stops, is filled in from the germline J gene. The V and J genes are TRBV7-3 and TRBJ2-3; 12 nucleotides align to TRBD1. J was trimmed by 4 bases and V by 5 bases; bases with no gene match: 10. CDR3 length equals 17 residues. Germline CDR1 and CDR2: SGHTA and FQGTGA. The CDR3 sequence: CASSPQVGQGAADTQYF. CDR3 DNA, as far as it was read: TGTGCCAGCAGCCCGCAAGTGGGACAGGGGGCGGCAGATACG.

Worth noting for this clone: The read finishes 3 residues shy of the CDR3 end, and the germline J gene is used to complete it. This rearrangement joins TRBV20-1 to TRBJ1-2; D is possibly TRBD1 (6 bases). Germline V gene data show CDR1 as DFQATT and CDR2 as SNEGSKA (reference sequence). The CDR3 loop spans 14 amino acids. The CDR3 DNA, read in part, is TGCAGTGCTAGAGGGAGGGGGGGACCCTGGGGC. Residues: CSARGRGGPWG. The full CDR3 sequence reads CSARGRGGPWGYTF.

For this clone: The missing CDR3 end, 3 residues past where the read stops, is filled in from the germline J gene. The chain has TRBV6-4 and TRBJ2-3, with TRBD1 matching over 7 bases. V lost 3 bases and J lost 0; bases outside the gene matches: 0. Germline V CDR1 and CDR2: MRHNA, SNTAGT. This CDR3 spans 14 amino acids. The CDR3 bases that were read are TGTGCCAGCAGTGAGGGACAGAGCACAGATACG. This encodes CASSEGQSTDT. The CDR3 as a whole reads CASSEGQSTDTQYF.

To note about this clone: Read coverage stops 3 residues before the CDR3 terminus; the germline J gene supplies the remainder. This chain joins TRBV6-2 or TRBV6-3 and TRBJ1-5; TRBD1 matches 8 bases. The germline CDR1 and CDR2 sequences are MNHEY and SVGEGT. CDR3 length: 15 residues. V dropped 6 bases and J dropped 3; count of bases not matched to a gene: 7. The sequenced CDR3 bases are TGTGCCAGCAGCCCAGGACAGGGTTACAATCAGCCC. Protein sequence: CASSPGQGYNQP. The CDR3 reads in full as CASSPGQGYNQPQHF.

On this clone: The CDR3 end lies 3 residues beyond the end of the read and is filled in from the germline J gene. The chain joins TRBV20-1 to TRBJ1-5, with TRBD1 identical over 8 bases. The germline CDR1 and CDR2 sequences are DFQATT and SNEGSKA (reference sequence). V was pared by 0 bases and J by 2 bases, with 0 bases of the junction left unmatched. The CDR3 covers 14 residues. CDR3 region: CSAREDRGNQPQHF. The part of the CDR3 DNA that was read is TGCAGTGCTAGAGAGGACAGGGGCAATCAGCCC.

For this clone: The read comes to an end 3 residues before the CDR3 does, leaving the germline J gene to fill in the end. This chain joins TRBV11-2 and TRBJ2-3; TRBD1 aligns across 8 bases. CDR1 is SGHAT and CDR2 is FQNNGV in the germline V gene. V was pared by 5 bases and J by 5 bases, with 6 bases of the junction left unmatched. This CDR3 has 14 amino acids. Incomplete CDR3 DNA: TGTGCCAGCAGCCAAGACAGGGGTGGAGATACG. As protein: CASSQDRGGDT. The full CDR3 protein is CASSQDRGGDTQYF.

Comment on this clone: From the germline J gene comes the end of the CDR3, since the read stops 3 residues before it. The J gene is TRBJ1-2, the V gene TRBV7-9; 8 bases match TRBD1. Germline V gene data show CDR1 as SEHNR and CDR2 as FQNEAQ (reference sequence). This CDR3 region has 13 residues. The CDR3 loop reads CASSTRTGWGYTF. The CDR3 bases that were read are TGTGCCAGCAGCACCAGGACAGGGTGGGGC.

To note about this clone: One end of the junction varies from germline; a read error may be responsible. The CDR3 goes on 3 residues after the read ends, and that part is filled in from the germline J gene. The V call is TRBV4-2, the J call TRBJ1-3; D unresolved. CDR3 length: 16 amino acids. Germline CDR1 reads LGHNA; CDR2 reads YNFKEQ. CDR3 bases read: TGCGCCAGCAGCCAAGATTACAGATACTCTGGAAACACC. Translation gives CASSQDYRYSGNT. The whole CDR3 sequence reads CASSQDYRYSGNTIYF.

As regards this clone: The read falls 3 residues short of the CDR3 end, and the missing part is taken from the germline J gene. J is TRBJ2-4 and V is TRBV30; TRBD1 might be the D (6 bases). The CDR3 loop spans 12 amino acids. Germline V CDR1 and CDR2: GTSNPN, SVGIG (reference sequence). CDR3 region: CAWSVLGAGQYF. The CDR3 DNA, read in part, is TGTGCCTGGAGTGTACTGGGGGCGGGT. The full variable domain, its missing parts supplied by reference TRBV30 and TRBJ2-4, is SQTIHQWPATLVQPVGSPLSLECTVEGTSNPNLYWYRQAAGRGLQLLFYSVGIGQISSEVPQNLSASRPQDRQFILSSKKLLLSDSGFYLCAWSVLGAGQYFGAGTRLSVL.

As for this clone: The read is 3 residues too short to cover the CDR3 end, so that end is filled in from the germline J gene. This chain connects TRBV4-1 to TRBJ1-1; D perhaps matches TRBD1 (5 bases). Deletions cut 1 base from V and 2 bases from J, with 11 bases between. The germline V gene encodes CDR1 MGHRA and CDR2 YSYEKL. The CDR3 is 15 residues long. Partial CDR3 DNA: TGCGCCAGCAGCCAAGTTGCAGGGTCCAACACTGAA. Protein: CASSQVAGSNTE. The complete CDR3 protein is CASSQVAGSNTEAFF.

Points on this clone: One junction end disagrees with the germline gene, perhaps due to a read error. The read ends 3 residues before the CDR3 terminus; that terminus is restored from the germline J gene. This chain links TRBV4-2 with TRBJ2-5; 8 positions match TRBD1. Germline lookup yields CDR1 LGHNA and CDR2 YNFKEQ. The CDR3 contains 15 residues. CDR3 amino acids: CASSQDQGAGETQYF. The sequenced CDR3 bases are TGCGCCAGCAGCCAAGATCAGGGGGCCGGGGAGACC.

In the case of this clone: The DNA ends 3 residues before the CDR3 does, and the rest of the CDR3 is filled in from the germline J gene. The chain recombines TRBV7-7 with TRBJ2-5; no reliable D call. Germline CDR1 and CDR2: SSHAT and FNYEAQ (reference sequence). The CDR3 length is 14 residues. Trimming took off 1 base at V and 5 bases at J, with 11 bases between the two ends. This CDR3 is CASSLDPGRETQYF. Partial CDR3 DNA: TGTGCCAGCAGCTTAGATCCGGGTAGGGAGACC. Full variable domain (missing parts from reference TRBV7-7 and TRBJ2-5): GAGVSQSPRYKVTKRGQDVTLRCDPISSHATLYWYQQALGQGPEFLTYFNYEAQPDKSGLPSDRFSAERPEGSISTLTIQRTEQRDSAMYRCASSLDPGRETQYFGPGTRLLVL.

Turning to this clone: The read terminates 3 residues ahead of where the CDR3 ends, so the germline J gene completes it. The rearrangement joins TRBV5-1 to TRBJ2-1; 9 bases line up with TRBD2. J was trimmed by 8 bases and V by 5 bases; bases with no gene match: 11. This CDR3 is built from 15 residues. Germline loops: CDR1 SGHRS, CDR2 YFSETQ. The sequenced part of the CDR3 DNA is TGCGCCAGCAGTCGACTGACTAGCGGTGCCGATGAG. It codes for CASSRLTSGADE. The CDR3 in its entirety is CASSRLTSGADEQFF.

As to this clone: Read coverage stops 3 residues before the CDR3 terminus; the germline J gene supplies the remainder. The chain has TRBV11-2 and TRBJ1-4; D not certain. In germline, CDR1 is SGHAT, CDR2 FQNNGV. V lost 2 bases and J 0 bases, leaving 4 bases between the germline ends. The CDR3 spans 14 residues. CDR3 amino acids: CASSLRSTNEKLFF. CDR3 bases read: TGTGCCAGCAGCTTAAGGTCAACTAATGAAAAA.

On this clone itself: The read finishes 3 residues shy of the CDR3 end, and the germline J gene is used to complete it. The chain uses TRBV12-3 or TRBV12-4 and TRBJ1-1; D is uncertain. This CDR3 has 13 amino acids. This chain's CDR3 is CASSSRPEQRAFF. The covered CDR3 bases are TGTGCCAGCAGTTCCCGCCCCGAACAGAGA.

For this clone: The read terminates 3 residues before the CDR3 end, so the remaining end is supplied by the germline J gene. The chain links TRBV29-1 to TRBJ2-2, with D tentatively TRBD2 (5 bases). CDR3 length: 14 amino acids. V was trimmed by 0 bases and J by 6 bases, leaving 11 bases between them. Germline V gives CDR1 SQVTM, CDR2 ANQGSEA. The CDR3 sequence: CSVEDPLASGELFF. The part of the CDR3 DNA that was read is TGCAGCGTTGAAGACCCCCTAGCATCCGGGGAG.

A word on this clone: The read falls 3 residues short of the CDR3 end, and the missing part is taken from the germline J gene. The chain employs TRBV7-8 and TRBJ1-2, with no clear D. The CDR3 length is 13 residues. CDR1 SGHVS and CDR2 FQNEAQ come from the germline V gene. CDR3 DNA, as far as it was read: TGTGCCAGCAGCTTCCGAGCGGTACGGGGC. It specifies CASSFRAVRG. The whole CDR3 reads CASSFRAVRGYTF.